This T cell receptor (beta chain) comes out of a study of vaccination and CD4 T cells after COVID-19. In the study overall: Cultures that served as controls received a CEFX pool, an HIV-1 Nef pool, or no peptide.

Germline V lookup: CDR1 SGHRS, CDR2 YFSETQ. CDR3 length: 15 amino acids. After removal of 6 bases from V and 7 bases from J, the junction contained 14 bases not matched to a gene. Sequence data for DNA of cultured CD4+ T cells were generated by the Oncomine TCR Beta short-read assay. TCRdb reanalysed the PCR reads using MiXCR and keeps one entry per CDR3 protein. The table has roughly 15,000 distinct CDR3 sequences, 50% to 55% seen once. Treatment here: roughly 11-day PBMC culture with coronavirus spike peptide pools or control peptides (ViraFEST assay). About this clonotype: Its cognate antigen is unknown.

The specimen was CD4+ T cells from blood, cultured in vitro. The TCR sequence derives from a human donor who had recovered from COVID-19. The chain is built from TRBV5-1 and TRBJ2-7, with 9 bases aligning to TRBD2. The CDR3 coding sequence is TGCGCCAGCACCTTTAGCGGGAGAAGCGGTCGGGAGCAGTACTTC. Translation: CASTFSGRSGREQYF.